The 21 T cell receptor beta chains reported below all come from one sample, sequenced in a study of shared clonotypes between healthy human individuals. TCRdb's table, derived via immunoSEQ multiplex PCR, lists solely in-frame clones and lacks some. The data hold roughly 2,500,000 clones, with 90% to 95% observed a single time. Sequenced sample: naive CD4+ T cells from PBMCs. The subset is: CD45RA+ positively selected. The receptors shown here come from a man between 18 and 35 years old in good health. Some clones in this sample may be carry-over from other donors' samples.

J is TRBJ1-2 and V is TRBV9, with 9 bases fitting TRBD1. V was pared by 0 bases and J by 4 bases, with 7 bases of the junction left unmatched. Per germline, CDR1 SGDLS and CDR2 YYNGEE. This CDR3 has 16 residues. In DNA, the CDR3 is TGTGCCAGCAGCGTAGGAGGGGACAGGGCTGGCTATGGCTACACCTTC. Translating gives CASSVGGDRAGYGYTF.

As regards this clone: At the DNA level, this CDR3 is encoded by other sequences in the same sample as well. The CDR3 sequence: CASSQGGSNQPQHF. The CDR3 region has the DNA TGTGCCAGCAGTCAGGGGGGGAGCAATCAGCCCCAGCATTTT. This chain uses TRBV28 with TRBJ1-5, with 7 bases identical to TRBD1. CDR1 is MDHEN, CDR2 SYDVKM, per germline. Trimming removed 5 bases from V and 1 base from J; junction bases left unmatched: 2. This CDR3 contains 14 residues.

The CDR3 region has the DNA TGTGCCAGCAGCCCCCAACTAGCGGGTGGCTCTGGGGCCAACGTCCTGACTTTC. Protein sequence: CASSPQLAGGSGANVLTF. The rearrangement links TRBV5-6 to TRBJ2-6, with TRBD2 matching over 9 bases. CDR3 length: 18 residues. V dropped 4 bases and J dropped 0; count of bases not matched to a gene: 8. CDR1 is SGHDT, CDR2 YYEEEE, per germline.

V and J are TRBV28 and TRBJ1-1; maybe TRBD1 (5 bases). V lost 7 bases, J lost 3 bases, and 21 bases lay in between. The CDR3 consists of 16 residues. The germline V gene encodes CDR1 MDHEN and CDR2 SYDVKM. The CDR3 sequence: CASIPPPGRGDTEAFF. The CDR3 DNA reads TGTGCCAGCATACCCCCTCCGGGGCGAGGTGACACTGAAGCTTTCTTT.

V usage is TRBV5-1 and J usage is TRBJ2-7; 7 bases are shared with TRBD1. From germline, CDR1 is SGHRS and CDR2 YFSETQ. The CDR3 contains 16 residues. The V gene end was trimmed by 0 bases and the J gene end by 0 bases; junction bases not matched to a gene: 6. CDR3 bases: TGCGCCAGCAGCTTGGCCGGGACAGCACTCTCCTACGAGCAGTACTTC. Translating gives CASSLAGTALSYEQYF.

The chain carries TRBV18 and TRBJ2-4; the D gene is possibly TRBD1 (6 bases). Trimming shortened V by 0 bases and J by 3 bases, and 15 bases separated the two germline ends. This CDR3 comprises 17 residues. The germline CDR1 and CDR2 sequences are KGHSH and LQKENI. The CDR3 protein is CASSPPILLDSKNIQYF. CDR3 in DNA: TGTGCCAGCTCACCACCTATATTATTGGACAGCAAAAACATTCAGTACTTC.

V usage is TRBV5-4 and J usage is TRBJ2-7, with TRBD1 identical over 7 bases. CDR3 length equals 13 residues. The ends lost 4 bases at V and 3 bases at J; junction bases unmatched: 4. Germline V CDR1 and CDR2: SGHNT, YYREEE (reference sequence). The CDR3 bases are TGTGCCAGCAGCCAGAGGGACAGCTACGAGCAGTACTTC. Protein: CASSQRDSYEQYF.

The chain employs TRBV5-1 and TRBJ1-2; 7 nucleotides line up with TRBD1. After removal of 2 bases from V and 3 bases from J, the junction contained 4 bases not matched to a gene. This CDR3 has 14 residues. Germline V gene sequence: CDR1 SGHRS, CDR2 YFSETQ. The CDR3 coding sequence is TGCGCCAGCAGCTTACAGGGGAGCGACTATGGCTACACCTTC. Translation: CASSLQGSDYGYTF.

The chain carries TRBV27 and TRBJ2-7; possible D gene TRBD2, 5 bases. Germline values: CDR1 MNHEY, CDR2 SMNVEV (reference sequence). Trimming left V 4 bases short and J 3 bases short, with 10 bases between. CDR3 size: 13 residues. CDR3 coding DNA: TGTGCCAGCAGTTGGGTCGGGAACTACGAGCAGTACTTC. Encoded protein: CASSWVGNYEQYF.

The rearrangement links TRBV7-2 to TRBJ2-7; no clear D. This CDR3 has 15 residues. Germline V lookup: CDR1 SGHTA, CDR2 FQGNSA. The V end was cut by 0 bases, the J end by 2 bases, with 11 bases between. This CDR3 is CASSLALLPTYEQYF. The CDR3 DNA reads TGTGCCAGCAGCTTAGCGCTACTACCCACCTACGAGCAGTACTTC.

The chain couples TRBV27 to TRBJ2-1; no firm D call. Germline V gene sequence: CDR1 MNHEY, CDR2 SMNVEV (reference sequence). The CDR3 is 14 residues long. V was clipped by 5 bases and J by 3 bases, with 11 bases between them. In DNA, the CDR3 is TGTGCCAGCAGTCTAGACCCTAGCTACAATGAGCAGTTCTTC. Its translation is CASSLDPSYNEQFF.

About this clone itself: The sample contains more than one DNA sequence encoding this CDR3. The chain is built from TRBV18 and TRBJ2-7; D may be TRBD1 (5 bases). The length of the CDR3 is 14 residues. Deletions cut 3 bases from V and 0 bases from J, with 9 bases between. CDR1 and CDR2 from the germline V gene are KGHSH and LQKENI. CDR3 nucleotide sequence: TGTGCCAGCTCACCGGGGCAGGCCTCCTACGAGCAGTACTTC. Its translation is CASSPGQASYEQYF.

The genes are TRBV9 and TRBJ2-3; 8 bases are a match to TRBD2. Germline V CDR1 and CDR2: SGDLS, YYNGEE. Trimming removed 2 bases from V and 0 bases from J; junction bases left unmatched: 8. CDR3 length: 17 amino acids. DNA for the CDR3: TGTGCCAGCAGCGTCCTCGGGAGCGGGAGTAGCACAGATACGCAGTATTTT. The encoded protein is CASSVLGSGSSTDTQYF.

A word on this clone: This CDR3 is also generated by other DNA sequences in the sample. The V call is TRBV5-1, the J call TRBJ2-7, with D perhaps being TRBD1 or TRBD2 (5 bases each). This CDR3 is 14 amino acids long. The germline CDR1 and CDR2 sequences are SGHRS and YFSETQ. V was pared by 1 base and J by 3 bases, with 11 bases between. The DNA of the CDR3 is TGCGCCAGCAGCTTGTCGAGGGGTAGCTACGAGCAGTACTTC. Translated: CASSLSRGSYEQYF.

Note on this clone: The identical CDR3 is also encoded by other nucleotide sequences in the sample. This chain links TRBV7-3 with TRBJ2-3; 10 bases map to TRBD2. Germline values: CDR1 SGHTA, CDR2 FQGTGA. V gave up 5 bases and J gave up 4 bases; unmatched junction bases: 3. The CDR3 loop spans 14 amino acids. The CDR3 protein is CASSTGTSADTQYF. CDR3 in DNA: TGTGCCAGCAGCACCGGGACTAGCGCAGATACGCAGTATTTT.

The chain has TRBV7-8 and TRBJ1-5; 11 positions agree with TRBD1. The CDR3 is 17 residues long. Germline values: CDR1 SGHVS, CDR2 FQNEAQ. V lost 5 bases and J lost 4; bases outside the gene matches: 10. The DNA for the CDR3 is TGTGCCAGCAGCCCGGACAGGGGGCAGTGGCAGAATCAGCCCCAGCATTTT. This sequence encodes CASSPDRGQWQNQPQHF.

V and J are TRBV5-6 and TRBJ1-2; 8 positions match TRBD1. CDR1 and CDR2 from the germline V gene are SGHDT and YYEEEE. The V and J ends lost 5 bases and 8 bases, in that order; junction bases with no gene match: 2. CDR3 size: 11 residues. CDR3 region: CASRRQGGYTF. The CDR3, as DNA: TGTGCCAGCAGGCGACAGGGGGGCTACACCTTC.

The CDR3 DNA is TGTGCCAGCAGTTGGACAGGGAACACTGAAGCTTTCTTT. Translated: CASSWTGNTEAFF. The chain is built from TRBV6-1 and TRBJ1-1, with 7 bases that match TRBD1. With 5 bases clipped from V and 1 base from J, the junction kept 1 base outside the gene matches. CDR1 is MNHNS and CDR2 is SASEGT in the germline V gene. The CDR3 is 13 amino acids.

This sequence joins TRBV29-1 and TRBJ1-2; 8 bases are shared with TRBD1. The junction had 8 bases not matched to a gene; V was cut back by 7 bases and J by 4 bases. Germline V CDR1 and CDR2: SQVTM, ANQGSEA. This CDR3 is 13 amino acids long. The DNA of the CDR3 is TGCAGCGCCGATCCAGGGGGCTCCTATGGCTACACCTTC. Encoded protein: CSADPGGSYGYTF.

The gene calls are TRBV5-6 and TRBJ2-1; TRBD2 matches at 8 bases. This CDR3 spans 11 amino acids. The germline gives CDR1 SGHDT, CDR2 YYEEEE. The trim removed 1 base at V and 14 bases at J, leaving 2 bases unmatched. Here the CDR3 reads CASSLTTSEFF. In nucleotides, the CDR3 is TGTGCCAGCAGCTTGACGACTAGCGAGTTCTTC.

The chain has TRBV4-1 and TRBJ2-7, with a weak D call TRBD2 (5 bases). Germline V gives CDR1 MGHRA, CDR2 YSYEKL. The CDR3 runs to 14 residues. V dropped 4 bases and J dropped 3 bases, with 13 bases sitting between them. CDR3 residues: CASSRGVADYEQYF. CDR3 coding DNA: TGCGCCAGCAGCCGGGGAGTGGCGGACTACGAGCAGTACTTC.